The 25 T cell receptor beta chains given below trace back to one sample, sequenced in a study of blood T cell repertoires in COVID-19. Produced via immunoSEQ multiplex PCR; TCRdb's table is partial and in-frame only. The sample contains hundreds of thousands of clones, 80% to 90% of which appear only once. Material: peripheral blood. Source of these receptors: a woman aged 25 to 39 with active or convalescent COVID-19.

This clone occurred a few times. V and J are TRBV19 and TRBJ1-1, with 8 nucleotides matching TRBD1. The CDR3 is made up of 13 amino acids. J was trimmed by 10 bases and V by 6 bases; bases with no gene match: 10. CDR1 and CDR2 (germline): LNHDA, SQIVND (reference sequence). This CDR3 reads CASSTQGVLRAFF. The CDR3 DNA sequence: TGTGCCAGTAGCACACAGGGGGTTCTCCGAGCTTTCTTT.

The chain employs TRBV4-1 and TRBJ2-7, with a possible D match to TRBD2 (7 bases). V was trimmed by 4 bases and J by 0 bases, leaving 16 bases between them. CDR3 length: 16 residues. Germline V gene data show CDR1 as MGHRA and CDR2 as YSYEKL. CDR3 protein: CASSPGGRDGSYEQYF. CDR3 in DNA: TGCGCCAGCAGCCCCGGGGGGCGGGACGGCTCCTACGAGCAGTACTTC.

The chain uses TRBV9 and TRBJ2-1, with 9 bases aligning to TRBD2. V trimming: 2 bases; J trimming: 8 bases; junction bases outside the gene matches: 8. Germline lookup yields CDR1 SGDLS and CDR2 YYNGEE. CDR3 length: 15 residues. The CDR3 DNA is TGTGCCAGCAGCGTCATAGCGGGGGCTGACGATGAGCAGTTCTTC. Its translation is CASSVIAGADDEQFF.

The chain employs TRBV30 and TRBJ2-3; 8 bases agree with TRBD1. This CDR3 is built from 13 residues. Per germline, CDR1 GTSNPN and CDR2 SVGIG (reference sequence). Unmatched junction bases numbered 5, after V lost 4 bases and J lost 5 bases. Written as DNA, the CDR3 is TGTGCCTGGAACAGGGGGAGTGAAGATACGCAGTATTTT. As protein: CAWNRGSEDTQYF.

The chain employs TRBV5-6 and TRBJ1-2; possibly TRBD1 for D (5 bases). The V end was cut by 2 bases, the J end by 5 bases, with 10 bases between. There are 13 residues in the CDR3. Germline-derived CDR1 and CDR2 are SGHDT and YYEEEE. The CDR3 is CASSFKRTYGYTF. In nucleotides, the CDR3 is TGTGCCAGCAGCTTTAAGAGGACATATGGCTACACCTTC.

This clone was counted only a few times. V and J are TRBV19 and TRBJ1-5, with 8 positions matching TRBD1. The junction had 7 bases not matched to a gene; V was cut back by 8 bases and J by 4 bases. The CDR3 spans 14 residues. CDR1 LNHDA and CDR2 SQIVND come from the germline V gene (reference sequence). The CDR3: CASDFGTGNQPQHF. As DNA, the CDR3 is TGTGCCAGTGATTTCGGGACAGGAAATCAGCCCCAGCATTTT.

This chain uses TRBV10-1 with TRBJ2-5; TRBD1 aligns across 8 bases. Germline CDR1 WNHNN, CDR2 SYGVQD (reference sequence). This CDR3 has 13 residues. The trim removed 4 bases at V and 4 bases at J, leaving 2 bases unmatched. CDR3 DNA: TGCGCCAGCAGTGGGACAGGGCGAGAGACCCAGTACTTC. It yields the protein CASSGTGRETQYF.

The J gene is TRBJ1-5, the V gene TRBV7-6; TRBD1 is a possible D gene (5 bases). Germline CDR1 is SGHVS and CDR2 is FNYEAQ. The CDR3 is 16 residues long. Between the trimmed V and J ends, which lost 5 bases and 1 base, there was a span of 15 bases. This chain's CDR3 is CASSPQPGFSNQPQHF. The CDR3, as DNA: TGTGCCAGCAGCCCCCAACCAGGGTTCAGCAATCAGCCCCAGCATTTT.

The chain has TRBV3-1 (or the pseudogene TRBV3-2) and TRBJ2-3, with 16 positions matching TRBD2. This CDR3 has 18 residues. Trimming removed 3 bases from V and 3 bases from J; junction bases left unmatched: 6. Germline V gene data show CDR1 as LGHDT and CDR2 as YNNKEL (reference sequence). CDR3 amino acids: CASSQGPGLAGGTDTQYF. The DNA of the CDR3 is TGTGCCAGCAGCCAGGGACCGGGACTAGCGGGGGGGACAGATACGCAGTATTTT.

The chain carries TRBV11-2 and TRBJ2-4, with TRBD2 as a possible D gene (6 bases). With 3 bases removed from V and 0 bases from J, the gap between germline ends came to 9 bases. There are 15 residues in the CDR3. The germline gives CDR1 SGHAT, CDR2 FQNNGV. The CDR3 sequence: CASSLPGLAKNIQYF. The CDR3, as DNA: TGTGCCAGCAGCTTGCCGGGACTAGCCAAAAACATTCAGTACTTC.

CDR3: CASSYQGPATNEKLFF. The CDR3 DNA follows: TGTGCCAGCAGCTATCAGGGCCCCGCAACTAATGAAAAACTGTTTTTT. The chain recombines TRBV5-4 with TRBJ1-4, with D possibly matching TRBD1 (5 bases). V was pared by 3 bases and J by 0 bases, with 12 bases between. The CDR3 sequence is 16 residues long. CDR1 and CDR2 (germline): SGHNT, YYREEE (reference sequence).

The chain recombines TRBV6-5 with TRBJ1-4; TRBD1 matches at 7 bases. The CDR3 has 14 residues. Germline loops: CDR1 MNHEY, CDR2 SVGAGI. The V and J ends lost 6 bases and 3 bases, in that order; junction bases with no gene match: 4. The CDR3 reads CASRPGQSNEKLFF. For the CDR3, the DNA is TGTGCCAGCAGGCCGGGACAGTCTAATGAAAAACTGTTTTTT.

V is TRBV11-3 and J is TRBJ2-1, with 8 bases matching TRBD2. CDR3 size: 16 residues. V lost 1 base, J lost 2 bases, and 4 bases stayed unmatched. CDR1 and CDR2 (germline): SGHNT, YENEEA. DNA of the CDR3: TGTGCCAGCAGCTTAGGTGGTAGCGGGACCTACAATGAGCAGTTCTTC. It encodes CASSLGGSGTYNEQFF.

The CDR3 loop is CATSEGIGDRGNEQYF. CDR3 bases: TGTGCCACCAGTGAGGGGATAGGGGACAGGGGCAACGAGCAGTACTTC. J is TRBJ2-7 and V is TRBV24-1, with 10 positions matching TRBD1. Germline CDR1 is KGHDR and CDR2 is SFDVKD. This CDR3 contains 16 residues. Germline trimming cut 4 bases from V and 5 bases from J; bases unmatched to any gene: 10.

The chain combines TRBV19 with TRBJ1-1; 9 positions agree with TRBD1. The V gene end was trimmed by 6 bases and the J gene end by 8 bases; junction bases not matched to a gene: 4. The CDR3 covers 12 residues. In germline, CDR1 is LNHDA, CDR2 SQIVND (reference sequence). The CDR3 loop is CASRQQGAEAFF. The CDR3 DNA reads as TGTGCCAGTAGACAACAGGGGGCGGAAGCTTTCTTT. Full variable domain (outside the CDR3, taken from reference TRBV19 and TRBJ1-1): DGGITQSPKYLFRKEGQNVTLSCEQNLNHDAMYWYRQDPGQGLRLIYYSQIVNDFQKGDIAEGYSVSREKKESFPLTVTSAQKNPTAFYLCASRQQGAEAFFGQGTRLTVV.

The chain recombines TRBV15 with TRBJ2-7; 7 bases align to TRBD1. V dropped 3 bases and J dropped 2; count of bases not matched to a gene: 10. Germline values: CDR1 LNHNV, CDR2 YYDKDF (reference sequence). The CDR3 loop spans 16 amino acids. The DNA for the CDR3 is TGTGCCACCAGCAGTGACACGACAGGGACCCCCTACGAGCAGTACTTC. This translates into CATSSDTTGTPYEQYF.

V usage is TRBV9 and J usage is TRBJ2-1, with 10 bases aligning to TRBD2. V shed 2 bases and J 9 bases; nucleotides not matched to a gene: 11. Germline V gene sequence: CDR1 SGDLS, CDR2 YYNGEE. This CDR3 has 16 residues. The DNA for the CDR3 is TGTGCCAGCAGCGTGGTCTCTAGCGGGAGTTCGGGTGAGCAGTTCTTC. It codes for CASSVVSSGSSGEQFF.

V gene TRBV20-1 combines with J gene TRBJ2-7; D is possibly TRBD2 (6 bases). The V gene's germline CDR1 is DFQATT and CDR2 SNEGSKA (reference sequence). Trimming took 7 bases from V and 3 from J, leaving 10 bases between them. The CDR3 has 11 residues. The CDR3 DNA follows: TGCAGTGTCCTGCGGGGCTACGAGCAGTACTTC. Translating it yields CSVLRGYEQYF.

This clone was observed a handful of times. This chain uses TRBV10-3 with TRBJ1-3; possibly TRBD1 for D (6 bases). This CDR3 contains 13 residues. Germline CDR1 and CDR2: ENHRY and SYGVKD. V was trimmed by 9 bases and J by 0 bases, leaving 9 bases between them. As DNA, the CDR3 is TGTGCCATTAGGGGGAACTCTGGAAACACCATATATTTT. This encodes CAIRGNSGNTIYF.

This chain links TRBV3-1 (or the pseudogene TRBV3-2) with TRBJ2-7; the D gene is possibly TRBD2 (5 bases). V was clipped by 1 base and J by 3 bases, with 7 bases between them. Per the germline V gene, CDR1 is LGHDT and CDR2 is YNNKEL (reference sequence). CDR3 length: 13 residues. The CDR3 DNA sequence: TGTGCCAGCAGCCAAGGTAGCGTCTACGAGCAGTACTTC. Translated: CASSQGSVYEQYF.

J is TRBJ1-6 and V is TRBV2, with D unclear. The length of the CDR3 is 13 residues. The V end was cut by 2 bases, the J end by 7 bases, with 6 bases between. Germline values: CDR1 SNHLY, CDR2 FYNNEI. The CDR3, as DNA: TGTGCCAGCAGTGAATCTCGGAATTCACCCCTCCACTTT. Its translation: CASSESRNSPLHF.

This clone was seen more than once but under ten times. This chain connects TRBV7-2 to TRBJ1-1, with TRBD1 identical over 7 bases. V was pared by 1 base and J by 7 bases, with 9 bases of the junction left unmatched. The germline V gene encodes CDR1 SGHTA and CDR2 FQGNSA. The CDR3 has 15 amino acids. The DNA of the CDR3 is TGTGCCAGCAGCTTAGAGGGGAGACAGGGTAATGAAGCTTTCTTT. Its translation is CASSLEGRQGNEAFF.

This clone was seen once. The chain recombines TRBV7-2 with TRBJ2-5; 7 bases are shared with TRBD2. Germline V gene lookup returns CDR1 SGHTA and CDR2 FQGNSA. J lost 5 bases, V lost 3 bases, and 12 bases had no gene match. The CDR3 spans 16 residues. CDR3 residues: CASSFGGGGGWETQYF. The DNA for the CDR3 is TGTGCCAGCAGCTTCGGCGGGGGTGGAGGTTGGGAGACCCAGTACTTC.

The V and J genes are TRBV2 and TRBJ1-2; D is possibly TRBD1 (5 bases). V lost 4 bases, J lost 8 bases, and 11 bases lay in between. This CDR3 region has 12 residues. CDR1 is SNHLY and CDR2 is FYNNEI in the germline V gene. CDR3 residues: CASSGTTSGYTF. The CDR3, as DNA: TGTGCCAGCAGTGGGACAACCTCGGGCTACACCTTC.

This clone occurred a few times. The J gene is TRBJ1-2, the V gene TRBV27; D ambiguous. The CDR3 has 11 amino acids. Trimming removed 6 bases from V and 8 bases from J, with 10 bases in between. The germline gives CDR1 MNHEY, CDR2 SMNVEV (reference sequence). The DNA of the CDR3 is TGTGCCAGCAGGGAGGTGGGAGGCTACACCTTC. Amino acids: CASREVGGYTF.